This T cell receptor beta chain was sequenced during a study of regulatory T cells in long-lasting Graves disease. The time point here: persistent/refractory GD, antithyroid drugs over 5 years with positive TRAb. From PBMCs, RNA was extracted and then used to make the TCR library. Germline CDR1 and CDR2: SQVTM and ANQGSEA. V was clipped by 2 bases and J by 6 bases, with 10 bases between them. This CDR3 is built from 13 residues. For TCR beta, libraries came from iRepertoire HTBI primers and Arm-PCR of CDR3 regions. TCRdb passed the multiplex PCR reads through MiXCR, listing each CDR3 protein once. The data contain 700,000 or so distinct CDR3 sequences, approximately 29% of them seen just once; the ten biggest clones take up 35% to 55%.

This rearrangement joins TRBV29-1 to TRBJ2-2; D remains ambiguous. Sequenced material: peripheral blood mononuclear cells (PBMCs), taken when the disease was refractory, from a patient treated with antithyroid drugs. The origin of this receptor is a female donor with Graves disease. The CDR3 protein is CSVELVRAGELFF. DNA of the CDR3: TGCAGCGTTGAACTCGTACGCGCCGGGGAGCTGTTTTTT.